This is a list of T cell receptor beta chains from one sample in a study of T-cell memory formation after mild COVID-19. Each CDR3 protein is one row after TCRdb ran MiXCR on the 5' RACE reads. The profile shows about 340,000 distinct CDR3 sequences, around an eighth of them singletons. Sequences were obtained from PBMCs or a T cell subset sorted from them (not recorded which). The receptor source for this set is a man younger than 35 who had mild COVID-19 (a few samples of this study predate the infection). Cell type and time point are not known. Both conserved end residues are part of each CDR3. D genes are given only for firm matches. Size is omitted from some rows. Given values are once, few, many or a class for expanded clones.

j_call d_call v_call clone_size cdr3_aa cdr3_nt
TRBJ1-1 NA TRBV7-2 few CASSLGRESREAFF TGTGCCAGCAGCTTAGGCAGGGAGTCTCGGGAAGCTTTCTTT
TRBJ2-2 TRBD2 TRBV4-3 NA CASSQGGLAGGYTGELFF TGCGCCAGCAGCCAAGGGGGACTAGCGGGGGGCTACACCGGGGAGCTGTTTTTT
TRBJ2-7 TRBD1 TRBV20-1 few CSAIGNGQGEQNEQYF TGCAGTGCTATAGGGAATGGACAGGGGGAACAAAACGAGCAGTACTTC
TRBJ2-5 NA TRBV7-2 NA CASSFPWSQETQYF TGTGCCAGCAGCTTCCCGTGGAGCCAAGAGACCCAGTACTTC
TRBJ2-1 NA TRBV24-1 NA CATSDPASSYNEQFF TGTGCCACCAGTGATCCTGCTAGCTCCTACAATGAGCAGTTCTTC
TRBJ1-2 NA TRBV9 many CASSASGTSDSYTF TGTGCCAGCAGCGCTTCCGGGACCTCCGATAGCTACACCTTC
TRBJ2-1 TRBD2 TRBV4-1 NA CASSQVPGGPANEQFF TGCGCCAGCAGCCAAGTACCGGGGGGGCCTGCCAATGAGCAGTTCTTC
TRBJ2-2 NA TRBV6-6 many CASSPVDGTFTGELFF TGTGCCAGCAGTCCCGTGGACGGGACTTTCACCGGGGAGCTGTTTTTT
TRBJ2-1 TRBD2 TRBV7-3 NA CASSFNSGGAGEQLF TGTGCCAGCAGCTTTAATAGCGGGGGGGCCGGTGAGCAGCTCTTC
TRBJ1-2 NA TRBV4-3 few CASSQETLRGYGYTF TGCGCCAGCAGCCAAGAAACCTTAAGGGGGTATGGCTACACCTTC
TRBJ1-5 TRBD1 TRBV18 few CASSEQGHQPQHF TGTGCCAGCTCGGAACAGGGGCATCAGCCCCAGCATTTT
TRBJ2-3 TRBD2 TRBV10-2 NA CASSDPGGAPDTQYF TGCGCCAGCAGTGATCCGGGGGGGGCTCCAGATACGCAGTATTTT
TRBJ2-5 NA TRBV12-3/TRBV12-4 few CASSFGRGIGETQYF TGTGCCAGCAGTTTTGGCAGGGGTATAGGGGAGACCCAGTACTTC
TRBJ1-1 NA TRBV5-1 NA CASSLDEITNTEAFF TGCGCCAGCAGCTTGGATGAGATCACGAACACTGAAGCTTTCTTT
TRBJ2-3 TRBD2 TRBV15 few CATREVLGETTDTQYF TGTGCCACCCGGGAGGTCCTCGGGGAGACCACAGATACGCAGTATTTT
TRBJ1-5 NA TRBV5-1 many CASSLGGVSNQPQHF TGCGCCAGCAGCTTGGGGGGAGTTAGCAATCAGCCCCAGCATTTT
TRBJ1-1 NA TRBV3-1 many CASSQGDGSAFF TGTGCCAGCAGCCAAGGGGATGGGAGTGCTTTCTTT
TRBJ2-1 TRBD1 TRBV6-5 few CASSSRGRLEQFF TGTGCCAGCAGTTCCAGGGGGCGGCTTGAGCAGTTCTTC
TRBJ2-7 NA TRBV5-1 few CASSFWRLGYEQYF TGCGCCAGCAGCTTTTGGCGATTGGGCTACGAGCAGTACTTC
TRBJ1-6 NA TRBV9 NA CASSVGGVPGNSPLHF TGTGCCAGCAGCGTAGGCGGGGTTCCGGGGAATTCACCCCTCCACTTT
TRBJ2-7 TRBD2 TRBV5-1 many CASSFAGVSYEQYF TGCGCCAGCAGCTTCGCGGGGGTTTCCTACGAGCAGTACTTC
TRBJ1-5 NA TRBV11-2 NA CASSSARGKGQPQHF TGTGCCAGCAGCTCCGCGCGAGGGAAGGGACAGCCCCAGCATTTT
TRBJ2-5 NA TRBV11-2 few CASSLAIQTSRETQYF TGTGCCAGCAGCTTAGCCATACAGACTAGTCGGGAGACCCAGTACTTC
TRBJ2-3 TRBD2 TRBV15 few CATKTSGGASTDTQYF TGTGCCACCAAAACTAGCGGGGGGGCTAGCACAGATACGCAGTATTTT
TRBJ1-1 NA TRBV4-1 NA CASSHRLGNTEAFF TGCGCCAGCAGCCATCGGTTGGGAAACACTGAAGCTTTCTTT
TRBJ1-1 NA TRBV9 many CASSVGAGHTVEAFF TGTGCCAGCAGCGTAGGTGCAGGGCACACGGTTGAAGCTTTCTTT
TRBJ2-1 TRBD1 TRBV7-2 many CASSLVRGNNEQFF TGTGCCAGCAGCTTAGTCAGGGGGAACAATGAGCAGTTCTTC
TRBJ1-1 NA TRBV4-3 NA CASSPSGEGTEAFF TGCGCCAGCAGCCCGTCAGGGGAGGGGACTGAAGCTTTCTTT
TRBJ2-2 NA TRBV4-3 many CASSQEYQRVLNTGELFF TGCGCCAGCAGCCAAGAGTATCAGCGGGTTCTTAACACCGGGGAGCTGTTTTTT
TRBJ2-1 NA TRBV7-9 many CASSLAGLARPNDRFF TGTGCCAGCAGCTTAGCCGGCCTAGCAAGGCCCAATGATAGGTTCTTC
TRBJ2-5 NA TRBV5-1 few CASSWTAQETQYF TGCGCCAGCAGCTGGACAGCACAAGAGACCCAGTACTTC
TRBJ1-5 NA TRBV7-6 NA CASSTQYNQPQHF TGTGCCAGCAGCACACAGTATAATCAGCCCCAGCATTTT
TRBJ2-5 NA TRBV5-1 few CASSQHRDSFQETQYF TGCGCCAGCAGCCAGCACCGGGACTCCTTCCAAGAGACCCAGTACTTC
TRBJ2-2 TRBD1 TRBV20-1 few CSAIGTGGPNTGELFF TGCAGTGCTATCGGGACAGGGGGCCCGAACACCGGGGAGCTGTTTTTT
TRBJ2-1 NA TRBV4-1 few CASSQDSRKAYNEQFF TGCGCCAGCAGCCAAGATAGTAGAAAGGCTTACAATGAGCAGTTCTTC
TRBJ2-2 NA TRBV5-4 NA CASSRRDSVAGELFF TGTGCCAGCAGCCGGAGGGACAGTGTGGCCGGGGAGCTGTTTTTT
TRBJ1-5 TRBD1 TRBV6-1 NA CASSPTGELTAQHF TGTGCCAGCAGCCCGACAGGGGAGCTTACGGCCCAGCATTTT
TRBJ2-5 NA TRBV7-7 NA CASSLRGAGTQYF TGTGCCAGCAGCTTACGGGGGGCAGGGACCCAGTACTTC
TRBJ1-5 TRBD1 TRBV24-1 NA CATNDSKQGRGTYQPQHF TGTGCCACCAACGATTCCAAACAGGGGAGGGGAACTTATCAGCCCCAGCATTTT
TRBJ2-5 TRBD1 TRBV12-3/TRBV12-4 few CASRSGGSETQYF TGTGCCAGCAGGTCAGGGGGCAGCGAGACCCAGTACTTC
TRBJ1-2 NA TRBV4-3 NA CASSQDPGPGYGYTF TGCGCCAGCAGCCAAGACCCGGGCCCGGGCTATGGCTACACCTTC
TRBJ2-1 TRBD2 TRBV12-3/TRBV12-4 NA CASRPQPSGGAHEQFF TGTGCCAGCAGGCCTCAACCTAGCGGGGGGGCCCATGAGCAGTTCTTC
TRBJ1-5 TRBD1 TRBV12-3/TRBV12-4 NA CASSPTGGPQPQHF TGTGCCAGCAGCCCGACAGGGGGCCCTCAGCCCCAGCATTTT
TRBJ1-5 NA TRBV27 NA CASSSHGYSNQPQHF TGTGCCAGCAGTTCACATGGGTATAGCAATCAGCCCCAGCATTTT
TRBJ2-1 TRBD2 TRBV3-1 few CASATLAGGDEQFF TGTGCCAGCGCCACACTAGCGGGGGGCGATGAGCAGTTCTTC
TRBJ1-5 NA TRBV7-2 NA CASSLGIYQPQHF TGTGCCAGCAGCTTAGGGATCTATCAGCCCCAGCATTTT
TRBJ1-5 NA TRBV19 NA CASSSMGYSNQPQHF TGTGCCAGTAGTTCCATGGGATATAGCAATCAGCCCCAGCATTTT